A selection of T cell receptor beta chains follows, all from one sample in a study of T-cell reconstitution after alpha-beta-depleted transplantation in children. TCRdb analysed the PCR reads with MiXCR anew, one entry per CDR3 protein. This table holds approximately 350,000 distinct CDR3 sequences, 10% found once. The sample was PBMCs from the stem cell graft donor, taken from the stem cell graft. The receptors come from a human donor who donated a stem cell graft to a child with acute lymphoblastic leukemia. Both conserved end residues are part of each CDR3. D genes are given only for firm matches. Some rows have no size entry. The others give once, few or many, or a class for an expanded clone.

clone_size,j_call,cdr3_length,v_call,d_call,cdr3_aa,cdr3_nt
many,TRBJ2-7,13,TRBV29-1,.,CSGKGGAGYEQYF,TGCAGCGGAAAAGGGGGGGCTGGCTACGAGCAGTACTTC
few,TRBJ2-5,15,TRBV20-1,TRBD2,CSAQRLAGLGETQYF,TGCAGTGCCCAGAGACTAGCGGGGCTGGGGGAGACCCAGTACTTC
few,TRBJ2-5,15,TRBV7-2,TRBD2,CASSLERGAEETQYF,TGTGCCAGCAGCTTAGAGCGGGGGGCCGAAGAGACCCAGTACTTC
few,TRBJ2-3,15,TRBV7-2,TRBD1,CASSPPGQGADTQYF,TGTGCCAGCAGCCCTCCGGGACAGGGAGCAGATACGCAGTATTTT
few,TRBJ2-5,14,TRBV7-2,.,CASSATGNQETQYF,TGTGCCAGCAGCGCAACAGGGAACCAAGAGACCCAGTACTTC
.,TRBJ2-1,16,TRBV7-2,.,CASSPEGARGLNEQFF,TGTGCCAGCAGTCCGGAGGGGGCAAGAGGGCTGAATGAGCAGTTCTTC
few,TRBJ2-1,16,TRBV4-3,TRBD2,CASSQRLAGEGNEQFF,TGCGCCAGCAGCCAACGCCTAGCGGGAGAGGGCAATGAGCAGTTCTTC
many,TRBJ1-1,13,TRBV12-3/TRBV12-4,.,CASSFTRDTEAFF,TGTGCCAGCAGTTTCACCAGGGACACTGAAGCTTTCTTT
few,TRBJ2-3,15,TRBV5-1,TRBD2,CASSLEDGRTDTQYF,TGCGCCAGCAGCTTGGAGGACGGGAGGACAGATACGCAGTATTTT
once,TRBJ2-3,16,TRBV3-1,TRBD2,CVSSQVRDAGGRMQYF,TGTGTCAGCAGCCAGGTACGAGACGCGGGAGGGAGGATGCAGTATTTT
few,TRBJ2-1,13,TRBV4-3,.,CASSQYTSFEQFF,TGCGCCAGCAGCCAGTATACTAGTTTTGAGCAGTTCTTC
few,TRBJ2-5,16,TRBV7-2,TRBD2,CASSFGLAGERETQYF,TGTGCCAGCAGCTTCGGGCTAGCGGGAGAACGAGAGACCCAGTACTTC
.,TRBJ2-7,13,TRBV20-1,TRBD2,CSAPRGGGDEQYF,TGCAGTGCCCCGAGGGGCGGGGGAGACGAGCAGTACTTC
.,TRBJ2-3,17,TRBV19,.,CASGRPGGEASTDTQYF,TGTGCCAGTGGTCGGCCGGGGGGCGAGGCTAGCACAGATACGCAGTATTTT
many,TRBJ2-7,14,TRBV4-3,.,CASSQVEFAREQYF,TGCGCCAGCAGCCAAGTAGAATTTGCGCGGGAGCAGTACTTC
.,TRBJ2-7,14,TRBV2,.,CASSGLQGTHEQYF,TGTGCCAGCAGCGGATTACAGGGAACCCACGAGCAGTACTTC
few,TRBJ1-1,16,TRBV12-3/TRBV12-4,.,CASSAGTQGLNTEAFF,TGTGCCAGCAGTGCAGGGACTCAAGGTTTGAACACTGAAGCTTTCTTT
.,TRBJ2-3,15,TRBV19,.,CASSLSPVSTDTQYF,TGTGCCAGTAGTCTGTCTCCGGTGAGCACAGATACGCAGTATTTT
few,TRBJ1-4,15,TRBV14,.,CASSQETRNNEKLFF,TGTGCCAGCAGCCAAGAAACCAGAAATAATGAAAAACTGTTTTTT
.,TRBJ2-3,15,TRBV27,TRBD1,CASSSLQGRADTQYF,TGTGCCAGCAGTTCATTACAGGGGCGGGCAGATACGCAGTATTTT
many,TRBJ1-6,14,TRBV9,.,CASSVRTDNSPLHF,TGTGCCAGCAGCGTAAGGACAGATAATTCACCCCTCCACTTT
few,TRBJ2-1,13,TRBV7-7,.,CASSTNTVGEQFF,TGTGCTAGCAGCACGAACACCGTGGGGGAGCAGTTCTTC
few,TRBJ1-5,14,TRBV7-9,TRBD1,CASSTGTGDQPQHF,TGTGCCAGCAGCACAGGGACAGGTGATCAGCCCCAGCATTTT
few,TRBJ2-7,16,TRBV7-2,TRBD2,CASSLIAGGSSYEQYF,TGTGCCAGCAGCTTAATAGCGGGAGGGAGCTCCTACGAGCAGTACTTC
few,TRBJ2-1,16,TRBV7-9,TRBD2,CASSLIFGAGENEQFF,TGTGCCAGCAGCTTAATATTCGGAGCGGGAGAGAATGAGCAGTTCTTC
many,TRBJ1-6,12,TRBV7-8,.,CASSFRNSPLHF,TGTGCCAGCAGCTTCCGGAATTCACCCCTCCACTTT
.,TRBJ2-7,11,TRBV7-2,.,CASSPDHEQYF,TGTGCCAGCTCACCAGACCACGAGCAGTACTTC
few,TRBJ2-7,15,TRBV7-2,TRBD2,CASSLAVAGLYEQYF,TGTGCCAGCAGCTTAGCGGTAGCGGGACTCTACGAGCAGTACTTC
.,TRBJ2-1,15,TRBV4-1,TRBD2,CASSPWGLAVNEQFF,TGCGCCAGCAGCCCGTGGGGACTAGCGGTCAATGAGCAGTTCTTC
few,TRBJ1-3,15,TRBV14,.,CASSQDGTTGNTIYF,TGTGCCAGCAGCCAAGACGGAACTACTGGAAACACCATATATTTT
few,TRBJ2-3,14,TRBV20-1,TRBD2,CSAGGLASTDTQYF,TGCAGTGCTGGGGGACTAGCGTCCACAGATACGCAGTATTTT
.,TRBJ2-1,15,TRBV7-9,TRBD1,CASSTGTGWYNEQFF,TGTGCCAGCAGCACCGGGACAGGGTGGTACAATGAGCAGTTCTTC
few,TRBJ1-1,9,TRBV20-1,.,CSASRGAFF,TGCAGTGCTAGCCGGGGAGCTTTCTTT
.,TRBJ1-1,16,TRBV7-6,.,CASSWTAPNKNTEAFF,TGTGCCAGCAGCTGGACAGCCCCTAATAAGAACACTGAAGCTTTCTTT
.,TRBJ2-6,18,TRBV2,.,CASSELEGSTSGANVLTF,TGTGCCAGCAGTGAATTGGAGGGCTCGACCTCTGGGGCCAACGTCCTGACTTTC
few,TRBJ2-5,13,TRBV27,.,CASSGSLQETQYF,TGTGCCAGCAGTGGATCTCTCCAAGAGACCCAGTACTTC
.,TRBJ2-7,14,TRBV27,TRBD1,CASSTRTGPKEQYF,TGTGCCAGCAGTACTCGGACAGGGCCCAAGGAGCAGTACTTC